This TCR beta chain was captured in a study of prognosis after radiotherapy for stage I lung cancer. Background on the study: Radiotherapy was followed by distant metastases in four patients, which appeared at a median of 7 months; about 14 patients showed no significant progression. Study-level points and caveats: Patients who had metastases reportedly showed TRBV and TRBJ gene usage that varied from that of patients who did not.

V was cut by 5 bases and J by 8 bases, with 11 bases left in between. The CDR3 totals 12 residues. Germline values: CDR1 MNHEY, CDR2 SVGEGT. From genomic DNA, two-round multiplex PCR was used to amplify TCR beta CDR3. Primers were specific to each TRBV and TRBJ gene in first-round PCR. TCRdb called the multiplex PCR reads again in MiXCR, with one record for every CDR3 protein. The data show almost 40,000 distinct CDR3 sequences, with around a quarter seen just once and less than 30% held by the top ten. About this clonotype itself: The antigen remains undetermined. A far larger clone is only one base removed, so a read error is likely.

The sample consisted of PBMCs, taken before or after stereotactic body radiation therapy (not recorded which). The clonotype originates from a donor over 45 with non-small cell lung cancer. The genes are TRBV6-2 or TRBV6-3 and TRBJ2-3; the D is unclear. The CDR3 bases are TGTGCCAGCAGTGGAGCGACGGCTACGCAGTATTTT. It translates to CASSGATATQYF.